This T cell receptor beta chain is from a study of T cells after yellow fever vaccination (dated by TCRdb to about 2019). Describing the broader study: The SMART-Seq v4 Ultra Low Input RNA kit was used to prepare libraries from fractions with low cell numbers. To track T-cell clones before and after primary and booster YFV17D yellow fever vaccination, bulk TCR alpha and beta repertoires were sequenced longitudinally. The cohort comprised two healthy male donors, one aged 18 to 30 and one aged 30 to 40 years. Bulk PBMC replicates and cell subsets were isolated from blood drawn at multiple timepoints before and after both primary and secondary immunization. The study at large found these results: FACS-sorted repertoires could contain abundant contaminating clonotypes from the bulk population, so computational filtering was required. After the booster, most clones that had expanded after primary vaccination were detected again (approximately 97% of CD4 and about 88% of CD8), suggesting broad maintenance of memory. A small share of clonotypes was detected in both CD4 and CD8 compartments, with the overlap likely arising from convergent recombination. The secondary T-cell response was weaker than the primary response but faster, peaking on day 5 instead of day 15. Because the study included only a couple of donors, the extent to which the findings can be generalized is limited.

This specimen's treatment or condition label, interpreted: live attenuated yellow fever vaccine strain. PBMCs were isolated from peripheral blood using a standard Ficoll-Paque protocol. Dynabeads CD4 and CD8 positive selection kits were used to isolate CD4 and CD8 T-cell fractions. TriZol was used to extract RNA from bulk PBMCs, CD4 and CD8 fractions, and dextramer-positive and dextramer-negative fractions. CDR3 length: 15 amino acids, cysteine to phenylalanine. The only DNA kept is the CDR3, 45 bases in frame from the first base. CDR1 and CDR2 are read off the germline V gene as SGHAT and FQNNGV. Germline trimming amounts to 5 bases on V and 4 bases on J, with 5 as the count of junction bases outside the gene matches. TCR cDNA was synthesized by 5'RACE template switching, which introduced a universal primer site and unique molecular identifiers. Priming of cDNA synthesis was performed from both the TCR alpha and TCR beta constant segments. Libraries were amplified in two PCR steps, with sample barcodes and sequencing adapters added in the second step. Libraries were sequenced on Illumina HiSeq 2500 (2x100 bp) or NovaSeq (2x150 bp). In the original analysis: Reads were demultiplexed and collapsed into UMI consensus sequences with MIGEC, and V(D)J alignment was performed with MiXCR. Vaccine-responding clonotypes were defined with edgeR using replicate PBMC samples, requiring FDR below 0.01 and a log2 fold change above 5 up to day 15. Bulk clonotypes were assigned CD4 or CD8 identity according to which sequenced CD4 or CD8 repertoire held them at higher abundance. TCRdb applied fastp at Q25 and MiXCR to the public reads, then kept only in-frame beta chains. Every distinct CDR3 protein forms one entry, paired with its most common genes and DNA. The V and J calls here are based on TCRdb, not the publication. The sample yields some 68,000 distinct CDR3 sequences; approximately 7% were counted once. The top ten clonotypes cover more than 35% of the sample.

This clonotype came up many times. Its antigen is unknown. No qualities accompany the bases; no much larger clone lies one base away. Sequenced material: CD8+ T cells sorted from PBMCs, taken about 41 days after the first yellow fever vaccination. The chain is made from TRBV11-2 and TRBJ2-5, with 12 bases aligning to TRBD2. The clonotype was recovered from a man in his late teens or twenties who received the YFV17D yellow fever vaccine. The CDR3 corresponds to CASSKLAGGGETQYF. In nucleotides, the sequence is TGTGCCAGCAGCAAACTAGCGGGGGGTGGAGAGACCCAGTACTTC.